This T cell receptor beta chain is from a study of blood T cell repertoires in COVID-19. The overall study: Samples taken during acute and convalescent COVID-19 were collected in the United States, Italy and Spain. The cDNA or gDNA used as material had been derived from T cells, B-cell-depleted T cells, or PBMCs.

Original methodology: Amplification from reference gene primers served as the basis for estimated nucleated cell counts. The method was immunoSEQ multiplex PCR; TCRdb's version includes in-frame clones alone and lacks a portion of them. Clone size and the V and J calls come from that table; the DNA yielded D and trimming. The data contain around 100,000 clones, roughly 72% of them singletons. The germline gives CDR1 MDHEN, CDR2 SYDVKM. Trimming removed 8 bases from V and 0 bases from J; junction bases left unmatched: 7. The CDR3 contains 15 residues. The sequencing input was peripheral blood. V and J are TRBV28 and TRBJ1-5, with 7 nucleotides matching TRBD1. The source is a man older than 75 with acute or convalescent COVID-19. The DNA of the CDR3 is TGTGCCAGCGGGGACAGCTTTCGTAGCAATCAGCCCCAGCATTTT. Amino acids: CASGDSFRSNQPQHF. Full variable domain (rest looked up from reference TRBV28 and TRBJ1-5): DVKVTQSSRYLVKRTGEKVFLECVQDMDHENMFWYRQDPGLGLRLIYFSYDVKMKEKGDIPEGYSVSREKKERFSLILESASTNQTSMYLCASGDSFRSNQPQHFGDGTRLSIL.